This T cell receptor beta chain was found in a study of T cell responses to AZD1222 COVID-19 vaccine. The assay was immunoSEQ multiplex PCR, and TCRdb's table has in-frame clones only and misses some. The table has approximately 81,000 clones, around 90% seen once; the top ten hold 4.5%. With respect to this clone: The antigen remains unidentified.

Between the trimmed V and J ends, which lost 3 bases and 5 bases, there was a span of 10 bases. The CDR3 spans 13 residues. Germline loops: CDR1 KGHSH, CDR2 LQKENI. The study's findings and limits: CD4 TCRs associated with vaccination spanned spike, dominating at 160-218 and 743-854. Donors were chiefly white British, with a greater number of females, and clonal diversity was perhaps underestimated.

The V call is TRBV18, the J call TRBJ1-2; no definite D call. This sequence originates from an adult in good health. The sample consisted of peripheral blood, taken on day 0 of MenACWY control vaccination. The CDR3 sequence: CASSPLDEYGYTF. The CDR3 bases are TGTGCCAGCTCACCCCTCGATGAGTATGGCTACACCTTC.